A single sample gave rise to the 20 T cell receptor beta chains below, sequenced in a study of cytomegalovirus exposure and HLA in healthy donors (dated by TCRdb to 2016 to 2017). Library creation used the immunoSEQ multiplex PCR assay. TCRdb obtained this table from immuneACCESS and retained in-frame rearrangements with V and J assigned. These tables miss some clones; where compared with another copy, unresolved V genes account for less than half of the shortfall, and the remainder is unexplained. The sample contains 150,000 to 200,000 clones, roughly 96% of them found a single time. 0.89% of the sample lies in the top ten. The sequencing input was PBMCs. These receptors were taken from a woman aged 18 to 35 in good health and CMV-seronegative.

This chain joins TRBV7-2 and TRBJ2-3; no clear D. The V end lost 1 base, the J end lost 7 bases, and 6 bases lay between the germline ends. This CDR3 has 12 residues. CDR1 and CDR2 (germline): SGHTA, FQGNSA. Written as DNA, the CDR3 is TGTGCCAGCAGCTTAGACTTTTATACGCAGTATTTT. Protein product: CASSLDFYTQYF. Full variable domain (missing parts from reference TRBV7-2 and TRBJ2-3): GAGVSQSPSNKVTEKGKDVELRCDPISGHTALYWYRQSLGQGLEFLIYFQGNSAPDKSGLPSDRFSAERTGGSVSTLTIQRTQQEDSAVYLCASSLDFYTQYFGPGTRLTVL.

This chain uses TRBV6-5 with TRBJ2-7, with D perhaps TRBD1 (5 bases). Trimming shortened V by 6 bases and J by 4 bases, and 13 bases separated the two germline ends. CDR3 length: 13 amino acids. The germline V gene has CDR1 MNHEY and CDR2 SVGAGI. CDR3: CASRQRQNYEQYF. The CDR3, as DNA: TGTGCCAGCAGACAAAGACAGAATTACGAGCAGTACTTC.

CDR3 DNA: TGTGCCAGCAGCTGGGGCTCTTCCGAGCAGTACTTC. Its translation: CASSWGSSEQYF. The gene calls are TRBV5-6 and TRBJ2-7, with a tentative D call TRBD1 (5 bases). The V gene's germline CDR1 is SGHDT and CDR2 YYEEEE. V was shortened by 3 bases and J by 6 bases, with 10 bases between the two germline ends. CDR3 length equals 12 residues.

The chain couples TRBV4-2 to TRBJ2-7; TRBD1 aligns across 8 bases. The CDR3 spans 15 residues. The ends lost 0 bases at V and 4 bases at J; junction bases unmatched: 5. Germline V gene lookup returns CDR1 LGHNA and CDR2 YNFKEQ. CDR3 coding DNA: TGTGCCAGCAGCCAAGATCTACAGGGGGAATACGAGCAGTACTTC. The encoded protein is CASSQDLQGEYEQYF.

This chain links TRBV19 with TRBJ2-2; 9 nucleotides agree with TRBD1. This CDR3 contains 16 residues. The ends lost 6 bases at V and 4 bases at J; junction bases unmatched: 9. The V gene's germline CDR1 is LNHDA and CDR2 SQIVND (reference sequence). DNA of the CDR3: TGTGCCAGTAGCCAGGACAGGGGCCGGCGCACCGGGGAGCTGTTTTTT. As protein: CASSQDRGRRTGELFF.

This clone was recorded once. The chain is built from TRBV27 and TRBJ2-1, with 9 bases fitting TRBD1. Germline CDR1 MNHEY, CDR2 SMNVEV (reference sequence). The CDR3 is 18 residues long. V shed 0 bases, J shed 4 bases, and the junction held 10 bases outside the gene matches. CDR3 in DNA: TGTGCCAGCAGTTTATCTTGGACAGGGGAGGGACATTACAATGAGCAGTTCTTC. Translating it yields CASSLSWTGEGHYNEQFF.

The rearrangement uses TRBV5-4 and TRBJ1-2, with TRBD1 identical over 9 bases. Germline trimming cut 0 bases from V and 4 bases from J; bases unmatched to any gene: 4. This CDR3 region has 15 residues. Germline CDR1 SGHNT, CDR2 YYREEE (reference sequence). The CDR3: CASSLGGTGPYGYTF. In DNA form, the CDR3 reads TGTGCCAGCAGCTTGGGGGGGACAGGGCCCTATGGCTACACCTTC.

V gene TRBV6-6 combines with J gene TRBJ1-1, with D possibly TRBD1 on 5 matching bases. V was trimmed by 0 bases and J by 5 bases, leaving 13 bases between them. The CDR3 covers 15 residues. The germline CDR1 and CDR2 sequences are MNHNY and SVGAGI (reference sequence). Here the CDR3 reads CASSYSGGDTTEAFF. In DNA form, the CDR3 reads TGTGCCAGCAGTTACTCGGGAGGGGATACAACTGAAGCTTTCTTT.

The DNA of the CDR3 is TGTGCCAGCAGCCCAATTGGGACTAGCAACGAGCAGTACTTC. Translation gives CASSPIGTSNEQYF. The J gene is TRBJ2-7, the V gene TRBV7-9; 9 positions match TRBD2. CDR3 length: 14 amino acids. Germline-derived CDR1 and CDR2 are SEHNR and FQNEAQ (reference sequence). With V trimmed by 5 bases and J by 5 bases, 7 bases remained unmatched.

The CDR3, as DNA: TGCGCCAGCAGCTTGTATGGCACAGATACGCAGTATTTT. Protein product: CASSLYGTDTQYF. V and J are TRBV5-1 and TRBJ2-3; D gene unclear. The CDR3 covers 13 residues. V lost 1 base to trimming and J lost 1 base, with 4 bases between them. Germline V gene sequence: CDR1 SGHRS, CDR2 YFSETQ.

The chain employs TRBV15 and TRBJ1-4, with 12 positions matching TRBD1. After removal of 9 bases from V and 3 bases from J, the junction contained 8 bases not matched to a gene. CDR1 and CDR2 from the germline V gene are LNHNV and YYDKDF (reference sequence). CDR3 length: 16 residues. This CDR3 reads CATIRDRGLANEKLFF. CDR3 nucleotides: TGTGCCACGATCCGGGACAGGGGGCTGGCTAATGAAAAACTGTTTTTT.

The chain is built from TRBV6-5 and TRBJ1-5; D gene ambiguous. Germline CDR1 and CDR2: MNHEY and SVGAGI. The V end was cut by 0 bases, the J end by 5 bases, with 11 bases between. The CDR3 is made up of 15 amino acids. The CDR3 region is CASSYSGLKDQPQHF. The CDR3 bases are TGTGCCAGCAGTTACTCCGGGTTGAAAGATCAGCCCCAGCATTTT.

J is TRBJ1-2 and V is TRBV6-1; 10 nucleotides match TRBD1. V gave up 3 bases and J gave up 0 bases; unmatched junction bases: 10. Germline V gives CDR1 MNHNS, CDR2 SASEGT. CDR3 length equals 18 residues. CDR3 DNA sequence: TGTGCCAGCAGTGACGGGCGGGGGACAGGGGCGTCTAACTATGGCTACACCTTC. Amino acid sequence: CASSDGRGTGASNYGYTF.

The chain joins TRBV2 to TRBJ1-4; no clear D. The length of the CDR3 is 11 residues. V lost 2 bases and J 12 bases, leaving 7 bases between the germline ends. In germline, CDR1 is SNHLY, CDR2 FYNNEI. The chain's CDR3 is CASSESEELFF. The CDR3 nucleotides are TGTGCCAGCAGTGAATCGGAGGAACTGTTTTTT.

V is TRBV7-9 and J is TRBJ1-1, with D hard to call. Germline CDR1 and CDR2: SEHNR and FQNEAQ (reference sequence). The V end was cut by 1 base, the J end by 0 bases, with 15 bases between. The CDR3 has 17 amino acids. The CDR3 DNA reads TGTGCCAGCAGCTTAGGGCCCGAAGGAGGGCTGAACACTGAAGCTTTCTTT. It encodes CASSLGPEGGLNTEAFF.

This chain links TRBV6-5 with TRBJ2-5; D possibly corresponds to TRBD1 (5 bases). Germline CDR1 and CDR2: MNHEY and SVGAGI. Deletions cut 6 bases from V and 5 bases from J, with 13 bases between. The CDR3 length is 13 residues. CDR3: CASSNYGAETQYF. CDR3 DNA: TGTGCCAGCAGCAACTATGGGGCGGAGACCCAGTACTTC.

The genes are TRBV19 and TRBJ1-1; TRBD1 agrees at 10 bases. Looked up from germline, CDR1 is LNHDA and CDR2 is SQIVND (reference sequence). Trimming at V came to 3 bases and at J to 5 bases, leaving 3 bases not matched to a gene. This CDR3 is built from 14 residues. DNA for the CDR3: TGTGCCAGTAGTATGACAGGGGGCGGGACTGAAGCTTTCTTT. Residues: CASSMTGGGTEAFF. Using reference TRBV19 and TRBJ1-1 for the parts outside the CDR3, the full variable domain is DGGITQSPKYLFRKEGQNVTLSCEQNLNHDAMYWYRQDPGQGLRLIYYSQIVNDFQKGDIAEGYSVSREKKESFPLTVTSAQKNPTAFYLCASSMTGGGTEAFFGQGTRLTVV.

This rearrangement joins TRBV5-8 to TRBJ1-1, with D maybe TRBD1 (6 bases). Trimming took 1 base from V and 3 from J, leaving 10 bases between them. Germline CDR1 reads SGHTS; CDR2 reads YDEGEE. The CDR3 totals 14 residues. The CDR3 loop is CASSLQGPDTEAFF. CDR3 in DNA: TGTGCCAGCAGCTTGCAGGGGCCCGACACTGAAGCTTTCTTT.

V and J are TRBV21-1 and TRBJ2-7; the table's D call TRBD2 went unverified against the DNA. TRBV21-1 is recorded as a pseudogene. The CDR3 has 13 residues. CDR3 DNA: TGTGCCAGCAGCAAGGGAGAGAGCTACGAGCAGTACTTC. This sequence encodes CASSKGESYEQYF.

Here the CDR3 DNA reads TGCGCCAGCAGCCAAGCCCCCGGGACACCCTACGAGCAGTACTTC. Residues: CASSQAPGTPYEQYF. The chain links TRBV4-3 to TRBJ2-7; weak D call: TRBD1 (6 bases). Germline CDR1 reads LGHNA; CDR2 reads YSLEER. This CDR3 region has 15 residues. The V gene lost 1 base and the J gene lost 2 bases, with 12 bases spanning the gap.